This is a list of T cell receptor beta chains from one sample in a study of blood T cells in healthy people across ages. TCRdb re-analysed the 5' RACE reads in MiXCR, keeping a single row per CDR3 protein. Of 600,000 to 1,000,000 distinct CDR3 sequences in the sample, about three fifths were seen once. Input material: blood. The receptors originated from a young man in good health. CDR3s include the opening cysteine and the closing phenylalanine or tryptophan. The D gene is left open where the match is weak. A row's size may be missing; if present it is once, few, many or a size class.

TRBV6-5	TRBJ2-6	NA	NA	TGTGCCAGCAGTTACTCGAAGAGTTCTGGGGCCAACGTCCTGACTTTC	CASSYSKSSGANVLTF
TRBV29-1	TRBJ2-5	NA	NA	TGCAGCGTTGATCAGGGGTCCCAAGAGACCCAGTACTTC	CSVDQGSQETQYF
TRBV3-1	TRBJ1-2	NA	few	TGTGCCAGCAGCAGACGACGGCGGGATCTGGGCTATGGCTACACCTTC	CASSRRRRDLGYGYTF
TRBV20-1	TRBJ2-7	TRBD2	NA	TGCAGTGCCGCCCGGAGCGGGGTGCTCGACGAGCAGTACTTC	CSAARSGVLDEQYF
TRBV7-9	TRBJ2-7	NA	many	TGTGCCAGCAGCTCAGGGGGGGAGCAGTACTTC	CASSSGGEQYF
TRBV2	TRBJ2-1	TRBD2	NA	TGTGCCAGCAGTGAGGTCAGCGGGAGGTTAAGCTCCTACAATGAGCAGTTCTTC	CASSEVSGRLSSYNEQFF
TRBV29-1	TRBJ2-1	NA	few	TGCAGCGCTGAACTGCAAGGGGAGGCTGAGCAGTTCTTC	CSAELQGEAEQFF
TRBV2	TRBJ1-2	NA	NA	TGTGCCAGCAGCGCCATTAGGGGGGCCTATGGCTACACCTTC	CASSAIRGAYGYTF
TRBV11-2	TRBJ2-1	NA	NA	TGTGCCAGCAGCTTAACCGAGTACAATGAGCAGTTCTTC	CASSLTEYNEQFF
TRBV28	TRBJ2-7	NA	NA	TGTGCCAGCAGCTCGGGACAAGGCACCGAGCAGTACTTC	CASSSGQGTEQYF
TRBV3-1	TRBJ2-5	TRBD2	NA	TGTGCCAGCAGCCAACTCCGCGCACTAGCGGGGGAAGAGACCCAGTACTTC	CASSQLRALAGEETQYF
TRBV7-2	TRBJ1-2	TRBD1	few	TGTGCCAGCAGCTCCGCCGGGACAGCCAACTATGGCTACACCTTC	CASSSAGTANYGYTF
TRBV4-2	TRBJ1-1	NA	NA	TGTGCCAGCAGCCAAGAGAGGGACCTTGAAGCTTTCTTT	CASSQERDLEAFF
TRBV4-3	TRBJ2-1	TRBD2	NA	TGCGCCAGCAGCCAGGTGGGGGTAGCGGGAAATGAGCAGTTCTTC	CASSQVGVAGNEQFF
TRBV7-2	TRBJ2-3	TRBD2	NA	TGTGCCAGCAGCTTGGTAGCTAGCGGGGTTTATAGAGATACGCAGTATTTT	CASSLVASGVYRDTQYF
TRBV29-1	TRBJ2-7	TRBD2	NA	TGCAGCGTTGAGAACCCCACTAGCGGGAGACCCTACGAGCAGTACTTC	CSVENPTSGRPYEQYF
TRBV7-2	TRBJ2-7	TRBD2	NA	TGTGCCAGCAGCTGGACCGGGACTACCCGGTCCTACGAGCAGTACTTC	CASSWTGTTRSYEQYF
TRBV28	TRBJ2-7	TRBD1	NA	TGTGCCAGCACCTTGACAGGGTCTTACGAGCAGTACTTC	CASTLTGSYEQYF
TRBV7-9	TRBJ1-4	NA	few	TGTGCCAGCAGCCCCGGGTTTCGGGGGTTAAGTGAAAAACTGTTTTTT	CASSPGFRGLSEKLFF
TRBV29-1	TRBJ2-3	NA	NA	TGCAGCGTTGTTACGGGGGGCCACACAGATACGCAGTATTTT	CSVVTGGHTDTQYF
TRBV11-2	TRBJ2-2	NA	once	TGTGCCAGCAGCTTAGATCTTACAGGCGTATCCGGGGAGCTGTTTTTT	CASSLDLTGVSGELFF
TRBV3-1	TRBJ1-1	NA	NA	TGTGCCAGCAGCCAGAAGGGGAACACTGAAGCTTTCTTT	CASSQKGNTEAFF
TRBV28	TRBJ2-3	NA	few	TGTGCCAGCAGTTTAAGGACAGTAACAGATACGCAGTATTTT	CASSLRTVTDTQYF
TRBV20-1	TRBJ2-3	TRBD2	NA	TGCAGTGCTGCGCTAGCGGGGGGGCAAGTAGATACGCAGTATTTT	CSAALAGGQVDTQYF
TRBV7-2	TRBJ2-7	TRBD1	many	TGTGCCAGCAGCTTAGACGGAGACAGGGGGCAAGAGCAGTACTTC	CASSLDGDRGQEQYF
TRBV12-5	TRBJ2-7	NA	once	TGTGCTAGTGGATCTCCAACGGGCAGGGGTTTGAGCGAGCAGTACTTC	CASGSPTGRGLSEQYF
TRBV29-1	TRBJ2-7	TRBD1	NA	TGCAGCGTTCGAGGGACAGGGGGCGACGAGCAGTACTTC	CSVRGTGGDEQYF
TRBV29-1	TRBJ2-1	TRBD2	NA	TGCAGCGTTGTAAAGGGCGGGAGGAAGTTCTTC	CSVVKGGRKFF
TRBV6-1	TRBJ2-5	TRBD2	NA	TGTGCCAGCAGTAAGAACATAGCGGGACGGATGGAGACCCAGTACTTC	CASSKNIAGRMETQYF
TRBV4-1	TRBJ2-1	NA	NA	TGCGCCAGCAGTCCTACTCGAGGGGGTAGCTCCTACAATGAGCGGTTCTTC	CASSPTRGGSSYNERFF
TRBV10-3	TRBJ2-5	NA	few	TGTGCCATCAATGCAGGGGGGCAAGAGACCCAGTACTTC	CAINAGGQETQYF
TRBV29-1	TRBJ1-1	NA	once	TGCAGCGTTGCCCCTCCGCTAGACACAAAGAACACTGAAGCTTTTTTT	CSVAPPLDTKNTEAFF
TRBV4-1	TRBJ2-1	TRBD2	NA	TGCGCCAGCAGCCAAGGCGGACTAGCGGGGGGGCCGTTCTACAATGAGCAGTTCTTC	CASSQGGLAGGPFYNEQFF
TRBV18	TRBJ1-5	NA	NA	TGTGCCAGCTCACCAAATCCCCGGGGTAGGGGACTTTATAGCAATCAGCCCCAGCATTTT	CASSPNPRGRGLYSNQPQHF
TRBV7-2	TRBJ2-1	TRBD2	few	TGTGCCAGCAGCTTAGAAGGGACTAGCGGTCCCAATGAGCAGTTCTTC	CASSLEGTSGPNEQFF
TRBV11-2	TRBJ2-2	NA	NA	TGTGCCAGCAGCTTAGTATGGGGGGACAACACCGGGGAGCTGTTTTTT	CASSLVWGDNTGELFF
TRBV11-2	TRBJ2-1	TRBD2	NA	TGTGCCAGCAGCCCCAGCCCGGGAGGGCTGCACAATGAGCAGTTCTTC	CASSPSPGGLHNEQFF
TRBV20-1	TRBJ2-5	NA	NA	TGCAGTGCGCACAGGGACGGGTCCAAAGAGACCCAGTACTTC	CSAHRDGSKETQYF
TRBV7-8	TRBJ1-6	TRBD1	NA	TGTGCCAGCAGCTCCGAACGACAGGGGAGTTCACCCCTCCACTTT	CASSSERQGSSPLHF
TRBV9	TRBJ2-1	NA	NA	TGTGCCAGCAGCCCGACGGGGAGGTACAATGAGCAGTTCTTC	CASSPTGRYNEQFF
TRBV20-1	TRBJ2-5	NA	NA	TGCAGTGCTCCTCAGCCCGGGCAAGAGACCCAGTACTTC	CSAPQPGQETQYF
TRBV14	TRBJ1-1	NA	NA	TGTGCCAGCAGCCAAGAGATGGGGACCACTGAAGCTTTCTTT	CASSQEMGTTEAFF
TRBV5-6	TRBJ2-4	NA	many	TGTGCCAGCAGCTTGGCCGGACCGGGAGCAGGCATTCAGTACTTC	CASSLAGPGAGIQYF
TRBV29-1	TRBJ2-7	NA	NA	TGCAGCGTTGAATTACTCGGGGCCCATCCGTACGAGCAGTACTTC	CSVELLGAHPYEQYF
TRBV6-1	TRBJ2-3	NA	few	TGTGCCAGCGGGGACGGGATGGGTTTCGATACGCAGTATTTT	CASGDGMGFDTQYF
TRBV28	TRBJ1-3	NA	NA	TGTGCCAGCAGTTCCGTGGGGCGCTCTGGAAACACCATATATTTT	CASSSVGRSGNTIYF